This T cell receptor (beta chain) is from a study of early T cells in non-severe SARS-CoV-2 infection. The CDR3 spans 15 residues. Germline CDR1 is KGHSH and CDR2 is LQKENI. V gave up 1 base and J gave up 9 bases, with 16 bases separating them. This clonotype was detected many times. TCRdb processed the 5' RACE reads anew with MiXCR; each CDR3 protein has one entry. Of 50,000 or so distinct CDR3 sequences in the sample, around 14% were seen once. The input for sequencing was whole blood, taken at baseline. This clonotype was sampled from an adult who was a healthcare worker with PCR-confirmed SARS-CoV-2 infection or an uninfected control (not recorded which). This chain uses TRBV18 with TRBJ2-1, with D perhaps matching TRBD1 (6 bases). The CDR3 spells CASSPQSQGQGEQFF. The DNA for the CDR3 is TGTGCCAGCTCACCACAGTCGCAGGGGCAAGGTGAGCAGTTCTTC. Together with reference TRBV18 and TRBJ2-1, the CDR3 gives the full variable domain: NAGVMQNPRHLVRRRGQEARLRCSPMKGHSHVYWYRQLPEEGLKFMVYLQKENIIDESGMPKERFSAEFPKEGPSILRIQQVVRGDSAAYFCASSPQSQGQGEQFFGPGTRLTVL.